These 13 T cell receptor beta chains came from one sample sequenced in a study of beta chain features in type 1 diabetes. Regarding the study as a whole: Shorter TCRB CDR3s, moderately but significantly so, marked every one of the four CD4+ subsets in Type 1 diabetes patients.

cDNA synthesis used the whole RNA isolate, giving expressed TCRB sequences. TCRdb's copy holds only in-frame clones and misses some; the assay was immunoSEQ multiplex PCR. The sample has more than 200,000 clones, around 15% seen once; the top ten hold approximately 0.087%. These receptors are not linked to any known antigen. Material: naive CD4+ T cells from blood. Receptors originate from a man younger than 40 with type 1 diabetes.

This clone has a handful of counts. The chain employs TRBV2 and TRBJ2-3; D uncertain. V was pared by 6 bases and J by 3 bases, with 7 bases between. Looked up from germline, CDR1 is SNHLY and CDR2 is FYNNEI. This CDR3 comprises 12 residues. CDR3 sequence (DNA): TGTGCCAGCAGGGAATGGACAGATACGCAGTATTTT. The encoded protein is CASREWTDTQYF.

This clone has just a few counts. The CDR3 DNA reads as TGTGCCTGGAGTGTACTGGGAGAAAGCACAGATACGCAGTATTTT. Translated: CAWSVLGESTDTQYF. The chain links TRBV30 to TRBJ2-3; D might be TRBD2 (5 bases). Per the germline V gene, CDR1 is GTSNPN and CDR2 is SVGIG (reference sequence). V was pared by 0 bases and J by 0 bases, with 10 bases between. This CDR3 has 15 amino acids. The full variable domain, its missing parts supplied by reference TRBV30 and TRBJ2-3, is SQTIHQWPATLVQPVGSPLSLECTVEGTSNPNLYWYRQAAGRGLQLLFYSVGIGQISSEVPQNLSASRPQDRQFILSSKKLLLSDSGFYLCAWSVLGESTDTQYFGPGTRLTVL.

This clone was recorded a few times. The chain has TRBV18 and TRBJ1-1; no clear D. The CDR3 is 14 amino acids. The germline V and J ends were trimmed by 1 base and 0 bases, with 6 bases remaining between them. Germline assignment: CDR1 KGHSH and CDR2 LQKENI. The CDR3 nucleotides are TGTGCCAGCTCACCACAGACAATGAACACTGAAGCTTTCTTT. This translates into CASSPQTMNTEAFF.

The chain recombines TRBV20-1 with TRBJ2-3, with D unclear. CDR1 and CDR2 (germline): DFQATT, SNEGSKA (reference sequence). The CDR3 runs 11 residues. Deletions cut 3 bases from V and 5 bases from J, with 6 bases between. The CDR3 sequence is CSARTRDTQYF. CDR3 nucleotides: TGCAGTGCTAGGACGAGAGATACGCAGTATTTT.

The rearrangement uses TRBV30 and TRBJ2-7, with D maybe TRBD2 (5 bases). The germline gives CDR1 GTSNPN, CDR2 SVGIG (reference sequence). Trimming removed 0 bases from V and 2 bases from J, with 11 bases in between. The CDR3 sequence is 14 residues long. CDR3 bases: TGTGCCTGGAGTGTGGTCCAAGCGGCCTACGAGCAGTACTTC. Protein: CAWSVVQAAYEQYF.

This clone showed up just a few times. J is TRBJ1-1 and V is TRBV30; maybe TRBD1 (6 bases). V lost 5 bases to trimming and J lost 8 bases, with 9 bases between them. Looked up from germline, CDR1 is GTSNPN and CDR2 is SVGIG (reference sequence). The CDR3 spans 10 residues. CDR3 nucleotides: TGTGCCTGGGGAGGGACAGAAGCTTTCTTT. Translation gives CAWGGTEAFF.

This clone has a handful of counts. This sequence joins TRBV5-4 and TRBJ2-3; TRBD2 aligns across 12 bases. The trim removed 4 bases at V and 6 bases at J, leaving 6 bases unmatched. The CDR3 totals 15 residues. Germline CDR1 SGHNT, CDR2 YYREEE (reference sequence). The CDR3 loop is CASSKTSGSQDTQYF. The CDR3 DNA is TGTGCCAGCAGCAAGACTAGCGGGAGTCAGGATACGCAGTATTTT.

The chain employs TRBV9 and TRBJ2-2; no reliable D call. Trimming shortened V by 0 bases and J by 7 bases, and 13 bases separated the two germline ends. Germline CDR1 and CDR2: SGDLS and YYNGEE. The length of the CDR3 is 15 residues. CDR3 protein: CASSVGPITLGELFF. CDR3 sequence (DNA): TGTGCCAGCAGCGTAGGCCCAATTACCCTCGGGGAGCTGTTTTTT.

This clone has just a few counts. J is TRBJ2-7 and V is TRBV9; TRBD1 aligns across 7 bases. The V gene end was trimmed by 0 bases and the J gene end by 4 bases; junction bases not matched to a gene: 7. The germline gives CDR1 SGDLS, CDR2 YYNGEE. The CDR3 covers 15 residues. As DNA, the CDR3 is TGTGCCAGCAGCGTAGCGGCAGGGGGTTTTTACGAGCAGTACTTC. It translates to CASSVAAGGFYEQYF.

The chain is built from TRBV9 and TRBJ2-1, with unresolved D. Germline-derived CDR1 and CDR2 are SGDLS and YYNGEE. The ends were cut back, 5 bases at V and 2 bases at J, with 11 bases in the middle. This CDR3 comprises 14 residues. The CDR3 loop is CASSAGRPYNEQFF. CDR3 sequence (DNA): TGTGCCAGCAGTGCAGGAAGGCCCTACAATGAGCAGTTCTTC. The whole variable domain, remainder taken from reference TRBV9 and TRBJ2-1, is DSGVTQTPKHLITATGQRVTLRCSPRSGDLSVYWYQQSLDQGLQFLIQYYNGEERAKGNILERFSAQQFPDLHSELNLSSLELGDSALYFCASSAGRPYNEQFFGPGTRLTVL.

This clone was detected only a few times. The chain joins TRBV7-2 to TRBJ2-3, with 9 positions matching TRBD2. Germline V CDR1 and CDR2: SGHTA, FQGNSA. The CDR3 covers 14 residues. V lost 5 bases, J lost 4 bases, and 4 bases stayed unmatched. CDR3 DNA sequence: TGTGCCAGCAGCCGGACTAGCGAGGCAGATACGCAGTATTTT. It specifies CASSRTSEADTQYF.

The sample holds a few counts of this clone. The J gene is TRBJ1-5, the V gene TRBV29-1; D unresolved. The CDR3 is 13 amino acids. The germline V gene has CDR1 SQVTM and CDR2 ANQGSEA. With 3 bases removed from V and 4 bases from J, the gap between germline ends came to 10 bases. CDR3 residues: CSVEEGWNQPQHF. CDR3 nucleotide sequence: TGCAGCGTTGAGGAAGGCTGGAATCAGCCCCAGCATTTT.

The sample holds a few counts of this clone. The CDR3 spells CASSFGLGEKLFF. The CDR3 DNA reads TGTGCCAGCAGCTTCGGCCTTGGTGAAAAACTGTTTTTT. The chain has TRBV7-9 and TRBJ1-4; no reliable D call. V lost 3 bases and J 7 bases, leaving 9 bases between the germline ends. This CDR3 is 13 amino acids long. The germline CDR1 and CDR2 sequences are SEHNR and FQNEAQ (reference sequence).